One sample yielded the 9 T cell receptor beta chains listed below, sequenced in a study of blood T cell repertoires in COVID-19 (dated by TCRdb to the early 2020s). Libraries were prepared through the immunoSEQ multiplex PCR assay. TCRdb mirrors the immuneACCESS table, restricted to in-frame sequences. Some clones are absent from its copies; in checked studies, under half trace to an unresolved V gene, and the reason for the others is unknown. The sample contains tens of thousands of clones, about 86% of them found a single time. Roughly 1.3% of the sample is held by the ten biggest clonotypes. The sequencing input was peripheral blood. These receptors all stem from a man in his 60s with acute or convalescent COVID-19.

The rearrangement uses TRBV5-8 and TRBJ1-2, with 7 nucleotides matching TRBD1. After removal of 1 base from V and 5 bases from J, the junction contained 2 bases not matched to a gene. Germline CDR1 SGHTS, CDR2 YDEGEE. The CDR3 contains 13 residues. CDR3 nucleotides: TGTGCCAGCAGCTTGACAGGGGATTATGGCTACACCTTC. Translated: CASSLTGDYGYTF. Full variable domain (outside the CDR3, taken from reference TRBV5-8 and TRBJ1-2): EAGVTQSPTHLIKTRGQQATLRCSPISGHTSVYWYQQALGLGLQFLLWYDEGEERNRGNFPPRFSGRQFPNYSSELNVNALELEDSALYLCASSLTGDYGYTFGSGTRLTVV.

This clone came up once. The chain employs TRBV20-1 and TRBJ1-5; D not resolved. CDR1 and CDR2 (germline): DFQATT, SNEGSKA (reference sequence). V shed 3 bases and J shed 3 bases, with 12 bases lying between them. This CDR3 spans 14 amino acids. CDR3 bases: TGCAGTGCTAGTTCATCCGGAGTCAATCAGCCCCAGCATTTT. Protein product: CSASSSGVNQPQHF.

V is TRBV18 and J is TRBJ2-3; D perhaps matches TRBD2 (6 bases). The CDR3 consists of 15 residues. Germline V gives CDR1 KGHSH, CDR2 LQKENI. The V end lost 0 bases, the J end lost 3 bases, and 10 bases lay between the germline ends. The CDR3 DNA reads TGTGCCAGCTCACCACCGGGAGGTTGGACAGATACGCAGTATTTT. It encodes CASSPPGGWTDTQYF.

V gene TRBV4-1 combines with J gene TRBJ2-1, with D possibly being TRBD1 (6 bases). CDR1 and CDR2 from the germline V gene are MGHRA and YSYEKL. V lost 1 base, J lost 4 bases, and 17 bases lay in between. CDR3 length: 17 residues. CDR3 bases: TGCGCCAGCAGCCAAGCCTTCGGACAGCTCCCTTACAATGAGCAGTTCTTC. Its translation is CASSQAFGQLPYNEQFF.

This sequence joins TRBV7-8 and TRBJ1-2; D gene ambiguous. This CDR3 has 14 residues. Per germline, CDR1 SGHVS and CDR2 FQNEAQ. Trimming cost V 5 bases and J 6 bases, with 16 bases left between them. The CDR3 DNA reads TGTGCCAGCAGCGAAAGGACTGCTACCGATGGCTACACCTTC. It is translated as CASSERTATDGYTF.

This chain connects TRBV3-1 (or the pseudogene TRBV3-2) to TRBJ1-1, with no clear D. The CDR3 runs 14 residues. V was shortened by 0 bases and J by 3 bases, with 8 bases between the two germline ends. Looked up from germline, CDR1 is LGHDT and CDR2 is YNNKEL (reference sequence). CDR3 loop: CASSQERGDTEAFF. CDR3 in DNA: TGTGCCAGCAGCCAAGAGCGAGGAGACACTGAAGCTTTCTTT.

The rearrangement links TRBV7-9 to TRBJ1-2; D possibly corresponds to TRBD1 (6 bases). This CDR3 has 13 residues. Trimming stripped 2 bases from V and 8 bases from J, with 12 bases between. In germline, CDR1 is SEHNR, CDR2 FQNEAQ (reference sequence). Here the CDR3 DNA reads TGTGCCAGCAGCTTATTACAGGGAAGGGGCTACACCTTC. Translating it yields CASSLLQGRGYTF.

The chain joins TRBV28 to TRBJ2-1; D remains unclear. Germline lookup yields CDR1 MDHEN and CDR2 SYDVKM. V dropped 9 bases and J dropped 8 bases, with 14 bases sitting between them. This CDR3 is built from 12 residues. CDR3 in DNA: TGTGCCAGTACTGGGCGCCACGATGAGCAGTTCTTC. It specifies CASTGRHDEQFF.

The chain is built from TRBV6-1 and TRBJ2-7; no definite D call. There are 14 residues in the CDR3. Germline CDR1 is MNHNS and CDR2 is SASEGT. The V end lost 3 bases, the J end lost 5 bases, and 14 bases lay between the germline ends. The chain's CDR3 is CASSEIRRGHEQYF. CDR3 coding DNA: TGTGCCAGCAGTGAGATCCGGCGCGGCCACGAGCAGTACTTC.